The 24 T cell receptor beta chains below were found in one sample sequenced in a study of T cell changes during pregnancy in multiple sclerosis. Clones were sequenced by immunoSEQ multiplex PCR, and TCRdb holds only the in-frame ones, with some missing. Of 93,000 or so clones in the sample, around 93% were seen once. This sample comprised peripheral blood, obtained before pregnancy. The source of these receptors is a female donor with multiple sclerosis, enrolled in a pregnancy study.

V gene TRBV7-9 combines with J gene TRBJ2-1, with 7 bases identical to TRBD2. Germline V lookup: CDR1 SEHNR, CDR2 FQNEAQ (reference sequence). The CDR3 is 14 residues long. V was clipped by 1 base and J by 8 bases; unmatched bases: 5. In DNA form, the CDR3 reads TGTGCCAGCAGCTTAGTTCTGGGGGGGTATGAGCAGTTCTTC. This encodes CASSLVLGGYEQFF.

V and J are TRBV2 and TRBJ1-5, with D perhaps TRBD1 (5 bases). The germline gives CDR1 SNHLY, CDR2 FYNNEI. V was shortened by 4 bases and J by 3 bases, with 7 bases between the two germline ends. The CDR3 contains 13 residues. CDR3 sequence reads: CASSVGVNQPQHF. Here the CDR3 DNA reads TGTGCCAGCAGTGTAGGGGTCAATCAGCCCCAGCATTTT.

The chain carries TRBV28 and TRBJ1-4; 11 positions match TRBD1. From germline, CDR1 is MDHEN and CDR2 SYDVKM. The junction had 9 bases not matched to a gene; V was cut back by 8 bases and J by 10 bases. The CDR3 covers 14 residues. The CDR3 loop reads CASAPGQGGAKLFF. Here the CDR3 DNA reads TGTGCCAGCGCCCCGGGACAGGGGGGGGCAAAACTGTTTTTT.

The chain is built from TRBV19 and TRBJ2-1; 9 bases map to TRBD2. The germline gives CDR1 LNHDA, CDR2 SQIVND (reference sequence). This CDR3 comprises 14 residues. Trimming at V came to 6 bases and at J to 9 bases, leaving 9 bases not matched to a gene. This CDR3 is CASRGGGLAVEQFF. The CDR3 DNA follows: TGTGCCAGTAGGGGAGGGGGACTAGCTGTTGAGCAGTTCTTC.

In its sample, this clone was seen once. The V call is TRBV5-1, the J call TRBJ1-2; TRBD1 matches at 12 bases. Germline CDR1 reads SGHRS; CDR2 reads YFSETQ. V lost 0 bases to trimming and J lost 6 bases; unmatched junction nucleotides: 3. This CDR3 contains 15 residues. The CDR3 sequence is CASSLGGQGANGYTF. The CDR3 DNA is TGCGCCAGCAGCTTGGGGGGACAGGGGGCTAATGGCTACACCTTC. The full variable domain, completed using reference TRBV5-1 and TRBJ1-2, is KAGVTQTPRYLIKTRGQQVTLSCSPISGHRSVSWYQQTPGQGLQFLFEYFSETQRNKGNFPGRFSGRQFSNSRSEMNVSTLELGDSALYLCASSLGGQGANGYTFGSGTRLTVV.

This chain links TRBV19 with TRBJ2-1; 8 bases match TRBD1. In germline, CDR1 is LNHDA, CDR2 SQIVND (reference sequence). The V gene end was trimmed by 6 bases and the J gene end by 4 bases; junction bases not matched to a gene: 11. The CDR3 is 16 residues long. The CDR3 spells CASSIGQGNSYNEQFF. CDR3 sequence (DNA): TGTGCCAGTAGCATCGGACAGGGAAATTCATACAATGAGCAGTTCTTC.

V and J are TRBV5-4 and TRBJ1-1, with D hard to call. Trimming stripped 1 base from V and 5 bases from J, with 9 bases between. Looked up from germline, CDR1 is SGHNT and CDR2 is YYREEE (reference sequence). The CDR3 spans 13 residues. The CDR3 reads CASSLPGGTEAFF. For the CDR3, the DNA is TGTGCCAGCAGCTTGCCGGGAGGAACTGAAGCTTTCTTT.

The gene calls are TRBV15 and TRBJ2-1; D remains ambiguous. V was trimmed by 1 base and J by 7 bases, leaving 8 bases between them. The CDR3 covers 13 residues. The germline V gene encodes CDR1 LNHNV and CDR2 YYDKDF (reference sequence). CDR3 in DNA: TGTGCCACCAGCAGAGCCCCGTTTAATGAGCAGTTCTTC. This encodes CATSRAPFNEQFF.

The chain couples TRBV7-3 to TRBJ2-5; D may be TRBD1 (5 bases). Germline CDR1 reads SGHTA; CDR2 reads FQGTGA. V was pared by 4 bases and J by 4 bases, with 19 bases between. The CDR3 totals 16 residues. The CDR3 reads CASSYRTNPEAETQYF. The CDR3 coding sequence is TGTGCCAGCAGCTACCGGACAAACCCCGAGGCAGAGACCCAGTACTTC.

This chain links TRBV29-1 with TRBJ2-3; D is possibly TRBD2 (6 bases). Germline CDR1 SQVTM, CDR2 ANQGSEA. The CDR3 is made up of 17 amino acids. The ends were cut back, 2 bases at V and 6 bases at J, with 24 bases in the middle. DNA of the CDR3: TGCAGCGTTGAATCGTCGCGGGGAGCAGGTACTAGTGATACGCAGTATTTT. Residues: CSVESSRGAGTSDTQYF.

V and J are TRBV19 and TRBJ2-3, with 8 positions matching TRBD2. CDR1 and CDR2 (germline): LNHDA, SQIVND (reference sequence). CDR3 length: 17 amino acids. Trimming removed 2 bases from V and 0 bases from J; junction bases left unmatched: 7. The CDR3 sequence is CASSIRLAGISTDTQYF. For the CDR3, the DNA is TGTGCCAGTAGTATACGTCTAGCGGGCATTAGCACAGATACGCAGTATTTT.

This chain uses TRBV5-1 with TRBJ2-1; D unresolved. Germline assignment: CDR1 SGHRS and CDR2 YFSETQ. This CDR3 is built from 15 residues. Trimming removed 0 bases at V and 0 bases at J, with 7 bases between. In DNA form, the CDR3 reads TGCGCCAGCAGCTTGGGGCCCCCCTCCTACAATGAGCAGTTCTTC. Translation gives CASSLGPPSYNEQFF. Full variable domain (remainder filled in from reference TRBV5-1 and TRBJ2-1): KAGVTQTPRYLIKTRGQQVTLSCSPISGHRSVSWYQQTPGQGLQFLFEYFSETQRNKGNFPGRFSGRQFSNSRSEMNVSTLELGDSALYLCASSLGPPSYNEQFFGPGTRLTVL.

V and J are TRBV5-4 and TRBJ2-3; D ambiguous. The ends were cut back, 0 bases at V and 2 bases at J, with 10 bases in the middle. The germline V gene encodes CDR1 SGHNT and CDR2 YYREEE (reference sequence). This CDR3 contains 15 residues. The CDR3 region is CASSLGPVPTDTQYF. DNA for the CDR3: TGTGCCAGCAGCTTGGGGCCAGTCCCCACAGATACGCAGTATTTT.

This clone was observed a single time. V usage is TRBV5-1 and J usage is TRBJ1-2; 7 positions agree with TRBD1. The germline gives CDR1 SGHRS, CDR2 YFSETQ. The CDR3 runs 16 residues. The J segment lost 2 bases and the V segment lost 1 base, leaving 8 bases of the junction unmatched. In nucleotides, the CDR3 is TGCGCCAGCAGCTTGTCCGGGACAGATATAAACTATGGCTACACCTTC. It specifies CASSLSGTDINYGYTF.

The chain couples TRBV14 to TRBJ2-7; D uncertain. Per germline, CDR1 SGHDN and CDR2 FVKESK. V dropped 1 base and J dropped 4 bases, with 5 bases sitting between them. The CDR3 has 12 amino acids. CDR3 amino acids: CASSQGIYEQYF. CDR3 DNA sequence: TGTGCCAGCAGCCAAGGTATTTACGAGCAGTACTTC. The full variable domain, in which reference TRBV14 and TRBJ2-7 provide the parts outside the CDR3, is EAGVTQFPSHSVIEKGQTVTLRCDPISGHDNLYWYRRVMGKEIKFLLHFVKESKQDESGMPNNRFLAERTGGTYSTLKVQPAELEDSGVYFCASSQGIYEQYFGPGTRLTVT.

This sequence joins TRBV30 and TRBJ1-2; TRBD1 agrees at 7 bases. This CDR3 comprises 11 residues. J gave up 8 bases and V 7 bases, and 7 bases lay outside the gene matches. CDR1 is GTSNPN and CDR2 is SVGIG in the germline V gene (reference sequence). CDR3 sequence (DNA): TGTGCCTCGACAGGGAGTGAGGGCTACACCTTC. As protein: CASTGSEGYTF.

V and J are TRBV25-1 and TRBJ2-5; 8 positions agree with TRBD1. There are 14 residues in the CDR3. Germline V gives CDR1 MGHDK, CDR2 SYGVNS. V was pared by 1 base and J by 3 bases, with 1 base of the junction left unmatched. CDR3 bases: TGTGCCAGCAGTGAATCGGGACAGGAAGAGACCCAGTACTTC. It is translated as CASSESGQEETQYF. The full variable domain, with the rest looked up from reference TRBV25-1 and TRBJ2-5, is EADIYQTPRYLVIGTGKKITLECSQTMGHDKMYWYQQDPGMELHLIHYSYGVNSTEKGDLSSESTVSRIRTEHFPLTLESARPSHTSQYLCASSESGQEETQYFGPGTRLLVL.

The rearrangement joins TRBV7-9 to TRBJ1-3; 7 bases fit TRBD1. Germline lookup yields CDR1 SEHNR and CDR2 FQNEAQ (reference sequence). V trimming: 5 bases; J trimming: 4 bases; junction bases outside the gene matches: 8. The CDR3 loop spans 15 amino acids. For the CDR3, the DNA is TGTGCCAGCAGCCTAACCACAGGGGCAGGAAACACCATATATTTT. Amino acids: CASSLTTGAGNTIYF.

This chain links TRBV6-5 with TRBJ1-2; 7 bases are a match to TRBD1. Germline CDR1 and CDR2: MNHEY and SVGAGI. This CDR3 comprises 13 residues. V dropped 6 bases and J dropped 3; count of bases not matched to a gene: 4. The CDR3 sequence: CASRTGSYYGYTF. In DNA, the CDR3 is TGTGCCAGCAGGACAGGGAGTTACTATGGCTACACCTTC.

The chain recombines TRBV12-5 with TRBJ1-2; TRBD1 might be the D (5 bases). CDR3 length: 12 amino acids. Germline V gene lookup returns CDR1 LGHNT and CDR2 FRNRAP. Between the trimmed V and J ends, which lost 1 base and 7 bases, there was a span of 7 bases. The CDR3, as DNA: TGTGCTAGTGGTTTGGAGGACATTGGCTACACCTTC. Amino acid sequence: CASGLEDIGYTF.

This chain connects TRBV9 to TRBJ2-1, with 9 bases matching TRBD2. Trimming at V came to 0 bases and at J to 2 bases, leaving 0 bases not matched to a gene. In germline, CDR1 is SGDLS, CDR2 YYNGEE. The CDR3 has 15 amino acids. The CDR3 DNA is TGTGCCAGCAGCGTAGGCGGGGGGGCCTACAATGAGCAGTTCTTC. This sequence encodes CASSVGGGAYNEQFF.

This rearrangement joins TRBV2 to TRBJ1-5; 7 bases line up with TRBD1. This CDR3 region has 14 residues. After removal of 6 bases from V and 0 bases from J, the junction contained 2 bases not matched to a gene. Germline-derived CDR1 and CDR2 are SNHLY and FYNNEI. The CDR3 nucleotides read TGTGCCAGCAGGACAGGGAATAGCAATCAGCCCCAGCATTTT. Protein: CASRTGNSNQPQHF.

V and J are TRBV20-1 and TRBJ1-2; D not certain. The CDR3 covers 11 residues. The V and J ends lost 6 bases and 3 bases respectively, with 8 bases between them. CDR1 and CDR2 (germline): DFQATT, SNEGSKA (reference sequence). CDR3 amino acids: CSAKVDYGYTF. The CDR3 DNA follows: TGCAGTGCAAAAGTAGACTATGGCTACACCTTC.

This chain joins TRBV4-1 and TRBJ1-5; no reliable D call. Trimming shortened V by 2 bases and J by 7 bases, and 12 bases separated the two germline ends. The germline gives CDR1 MGHRA, CDR2 YSYEKL. This CDR3 spans 14 amino acids. The CDR3: CASSQQEDNQPQHF. The CDR3 nucleotides read TGCGCCAGCAGCCAACAGGAAGACAACCAGCCCCAGCATTTT.